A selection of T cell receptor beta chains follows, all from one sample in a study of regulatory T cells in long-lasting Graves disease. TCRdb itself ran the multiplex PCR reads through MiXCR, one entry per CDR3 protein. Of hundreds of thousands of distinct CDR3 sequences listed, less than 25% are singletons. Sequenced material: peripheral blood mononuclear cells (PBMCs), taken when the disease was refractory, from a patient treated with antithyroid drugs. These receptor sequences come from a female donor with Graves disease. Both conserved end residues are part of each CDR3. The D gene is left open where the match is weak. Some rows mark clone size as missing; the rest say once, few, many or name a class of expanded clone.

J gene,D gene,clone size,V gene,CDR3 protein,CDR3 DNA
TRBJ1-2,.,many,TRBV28,CASSLYAGSSNYGYTF,TGTGCCAGCAGTTTATACGCCGGGAGCAGCAACTATGGCTACACCTTC
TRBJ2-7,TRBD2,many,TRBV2,CASRLDSGSSNEQYF,TGTGCCAGCAGGCTCGATAGCGGGAGTTCCAACGAGCAGTACTTC
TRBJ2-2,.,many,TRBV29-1,CSVAKGGGRVTGELFF,TGCAGCGTTGCGAAGGGAGGGGGCAGGGTCACCGGGGAGCTGTTTTTT
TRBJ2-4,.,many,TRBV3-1,CASSRGQNIQYF,TGTGCCAGCAGCCGGGGTCAAAACATTCAGTACTTC
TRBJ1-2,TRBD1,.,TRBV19,CASSSDRGIRGYTF,TGTGCCAGTAGTTCGGACAGGGGGATACGCGGCTACACCTTC
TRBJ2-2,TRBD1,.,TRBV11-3,CASSSGQGAGELFF,TGTGCCAGCAGCTCGGGACAGGGTGCCGGGGAGCTGTTTTTT
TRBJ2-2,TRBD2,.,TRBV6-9,CASSYLAGVAGELFF,TGTGCCAGCAGTTACCTAGCGGGAGTAGCCGGGGAGCTGTTTTTT
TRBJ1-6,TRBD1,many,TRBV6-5,CASSYGGQSNSPLHF,TGTGCCAGCAGTTACGGGGGACAGAGTAATTCACCCCTCCACTTT
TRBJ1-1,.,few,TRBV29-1,CSVVGRWGDEAFF,TGCAGCGTTGTCGGGCGGTGGGGGGATGAAGCTTTCTTT
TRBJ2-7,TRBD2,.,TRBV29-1,CSVTGTSGRGSYEQYF,TGCAGCGTTACCGGGACTAGCGGGAGGGGGTCCTACGAGCAGTACTTC
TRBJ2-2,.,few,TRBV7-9,CASSDLRGELFF,TGTGCCAGCAGCGACCTCCGCGGGGAGCTGTTTTTT
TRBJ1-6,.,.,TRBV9,CASSVRQDGSPLHF,TGTGCCAGCAGCGTACGCCAGGACGGGTCACCCCTCCACTTT
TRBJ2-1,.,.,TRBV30,CAWSVGGSNEQFF,TGTGCCTGGAGTGTAGGCGGTTCCAATGAGCAGTTCTTC
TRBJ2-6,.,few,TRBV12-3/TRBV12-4,CASSFQVGDSGANVLTF,TGTGCCAGCAGTTTTCAGGTGGGGGATTCTGGGGCCAACGTCCTGACTTTC
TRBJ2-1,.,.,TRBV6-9,CASSFGQGANEQFF,TGTGCCAGCAGTTTCGGGCAGGGAGCCAATGAGCAGTTCTTC
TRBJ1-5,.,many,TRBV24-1,CATSDLDSNQPQHF,TGTGCCACCAGTGATTTGGATAGCAATCAGCCCCAGCATTTT
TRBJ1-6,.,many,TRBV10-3,CAISADSGDNSPLHF,TGTGCCATCAGTGCGGACTCAGGAGACAATTCACCCCTCCACTTT
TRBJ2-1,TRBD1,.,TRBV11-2,CASSLNRGIFYEQFF,TGTGCCAGCAGCTTGAACAGGGGGATTTTCTATGAGCAGTTCTTC
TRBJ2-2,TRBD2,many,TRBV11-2,CASSILASHITGELFF,TGTGCCAGCAGCATACTAGCGTCCCATATCACCGGGGAGCTGTTTTTT
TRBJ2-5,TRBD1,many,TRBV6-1,CASRKQGPGETQYF,TGTGCCAGCAGAAAACAGGGGCCTGGGGAGACCCAGTACTTC
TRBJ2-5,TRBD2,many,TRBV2,CASRETSGIQETQYF,TGTGCCAGCAGGGAGACTAGCGGGATACAAGAGACCCAGTACTTC
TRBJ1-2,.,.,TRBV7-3,CASSADGGNYGYTF,TGTGCCAGCAGCGCAGACGGAGGGAACTATGGCTACACCTTC
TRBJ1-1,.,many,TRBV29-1,CSVAGSTEAFF,TGCAGCGTTGCCGGGAGCACTGAAGCTTTCTTT
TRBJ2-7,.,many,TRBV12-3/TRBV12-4,CASTSGLKSGEQYF,TGTGCCAGCACGTCAGGGTTAAAAAGCGGGGAGCAGTACTTC
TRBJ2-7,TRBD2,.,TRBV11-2,CASSLKPSGKYEQYF,TGTGCCAGCAGCTTAAAGCCTAGCGGCAAATACGAGCAGTACTTC
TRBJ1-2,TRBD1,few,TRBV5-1,CASSSETGAAVGYTF,TGCGCCAGCAGCTCTGAAACAGGGGCCGCCGTTGGCTACACCTTC
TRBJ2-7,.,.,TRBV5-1,CASSLRRDSTYEQYF,TGCGCCAGCAGCTTGCGGAGGGACTCCACCTACGAGCAGTACTTC
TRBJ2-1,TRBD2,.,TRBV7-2,CASSLAGTSGTYNEQFF,TGTGCCAGCAGCTTAGCGGGGACTAGCGGGACCTACAATGAGCAGTTCTTC
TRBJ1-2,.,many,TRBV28,CASSHRQNSLYGYTF,TGTGCCAGCAGTCACCGACAGAACAGTCTCTATGGCTACACCTTC
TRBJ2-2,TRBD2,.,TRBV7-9,CASSLPGVAGEAGELFF,TGTGCCAGCAGCTTACCCGGAGTAGCGGGAGAGGCCGGGGAGCTGTTTTTT
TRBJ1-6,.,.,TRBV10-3,CAISEEGQVSPLHF,TGTGCCATCAGTGAGGAGGGGCAAGTTTCACCCCTCCACTTT
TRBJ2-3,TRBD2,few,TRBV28,CASSLVTGGPGDTQYF,TGTGCCAGCAGTTTGGTGACGGGAGGGCCCGGAGATACGCAGTATTTT
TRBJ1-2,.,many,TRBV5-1,CASSPEGLDGYTF,TGCGCCAGCAGCCCGGAGGGGTTGGATGGCTACACCTTC
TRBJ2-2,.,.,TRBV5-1,CASSLFRDPVELFF,TGCGCCAGCAGCTTGTTTAGGGATCCGGTGGAGCTGTTTTTT
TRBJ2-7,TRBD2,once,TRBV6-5,CASSYIERGPGSYEQYF,TGTGCCAGCAGTTACATCGAGCGGGGCCCGGGGTCCTACGAGCAGTACTTC
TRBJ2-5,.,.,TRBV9,CASSPGGTRKETQYF,TGTGCCAGCAGCCCGGGCGGGACAAGGAAAGAGACCCAGTACTTC
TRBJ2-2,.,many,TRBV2,CASSDRSLRFNTGELFF,TGTGCCAGCAGTGATCGCAGCCTACGTTTTAACACCGGGGAGCTGTTTTTT
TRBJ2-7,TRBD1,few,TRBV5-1,CASLDRGRTYEQYF,TGCGCCAGTCTGGACAGGGGGAGGACCTACGAGCAGTACTTC
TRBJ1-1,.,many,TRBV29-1,CSVEVGMNTEAFF,TGCAGCGTTGAAGTAGGAATGAACACTGAAGCTTTCTTT
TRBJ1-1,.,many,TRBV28,CASEKKMNTEAFF,TGTGCCAGCGAAAAAAAGATGAACACTGAAGCTTTCTTT
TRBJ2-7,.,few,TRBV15,CATSRDRQGSYEQYF,TGTGCCACCAGCAGAGATAGGCAGGGATCCTACGAGCAGTACTTC
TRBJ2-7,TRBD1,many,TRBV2,CASSGTARAWEQYF,TGTGCCAGCAGCGGGACAGCCAGGGCGTGGGAGCAGTACTTC
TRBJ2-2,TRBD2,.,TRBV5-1,CASSLGGTSGNTGELFF,TGCGCCAGCAGCTTGGGCGGGACTAGCGGAAACACCGGGGAGCTGTTTTTT
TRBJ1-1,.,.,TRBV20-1,CSARGFTTEAFF,TGCAGTGCTAGAGGTTTTACCACTGAAGCTTTCTTT
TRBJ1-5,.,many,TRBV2,CASSQARGSSNQPQHF,TGTGCCAGCAGTCAGGCCCGCGGGAGTAGCAATCAGCCCCAGCATTTT
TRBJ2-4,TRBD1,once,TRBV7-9,CASSRDRGNIQYF,TGTGCCAGCAGCCGGGACAGGGGGAACATTCAGTACTTC
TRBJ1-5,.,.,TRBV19,CASTSTGPSGAGNQPQHF,TGTGCCAGTACCTCAACAGGGCCCTCCGGGGCTGGCAATCAGCCCCAGCATTTT
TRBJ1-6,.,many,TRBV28,CASNVRAALSSPLHF,TGTGCCAGCAACGTCAGGGCAGCGCTGAGTTCACCCCTCCACTTT
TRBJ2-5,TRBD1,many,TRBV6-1,CASSSTSQGQETQYF,TGTGCCAGCAGCTCAACCTCACAGGGGCAGGAGACCCAGTACTTC
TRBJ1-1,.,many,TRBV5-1,CASSTYGLPEAFF,TGCGCCAGCAGCACGTACGGTTTGCCTGAAGCTTTCTTT
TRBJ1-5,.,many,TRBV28,CASTPLGTKESQPQHF,TGTGCCAGCACACCCCTCGGGACAAAGGAGAGTCAGCCCCAGCATTTT
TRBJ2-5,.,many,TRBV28,CASSLRRVQETQYF,TGTGCCAGCAGTTTGAGAAGGGTTCAAGAGACCCAGTACTTC
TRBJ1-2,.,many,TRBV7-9,CASSQQPRGYYGYTF,TGTGCCAGCAGCCAACAACCAAGGGGGTATTATGGCTACACCTTC
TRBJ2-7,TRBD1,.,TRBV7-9,CASIGQGVHEQYF,TGTGCCAGCATCGGGCAGGGGGTACACGAGCAGTACTTC
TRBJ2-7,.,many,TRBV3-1,CASSQEARDEQYF,TGTGCCAGCAGCCAAGAAGCTAGGGACGAGCAGTACTTC
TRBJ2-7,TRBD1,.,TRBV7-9,CASSGAGTAVGEQYF,TGTGCCAGCAGCGGAGCCGGGACAGCGGTGGGGGAGCAGTACTTC
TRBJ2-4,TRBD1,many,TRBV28,CASSFRGQGGQYF,TGTGCCAGCAGTTTTAGGGGACAGGGAGGGCAGTACTTC
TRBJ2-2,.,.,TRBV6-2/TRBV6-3,CASRGQHTNTGELFF,TGTGCCAGCAGAGGACAGCACACGAACACCGGGGAGCTGTTTTTT